This T cell receptor beta chain was found in a study of regulatory T cells in long-lasting Graves disease. Investigators prepared the TCR beta libraries by applying iRepertoire HTBI primers and Arm-PCR of CDR3 regions. TCRdb reanalysed the multiplex PCR reads using MiXCR and keeps one entry per CDR3 protein. Of around 480,000 distinct CDR3 sequences in the sample, more than 15% were seen once. This clonotype was counted at least ten times. As for time point: newly diagnosed GD, antithyroid drugs for less than 3 months. Extracted RNA from PBMCs served as the source of the TCR library. V dropped 5 bases and J dropped 1; count of bases not matched to a gene: 7. The CDR3 consists of 16 residues. Germline lookup yields CDR1 SGHNT and CDR2 YENEEA. The sample also formed part of further work on T cells in Graves' hyperthyroidism and ophthalmopathy. That study reports: The diagnoses drew upon clinical symptoms, serum thyroxine and TRAb, thyroid ultrasound and orbital computed tomography.

The rearrangement links TRBV11-3 to TRBJ2-5; the match to TRBD1 covers 10 bases. Source: peripheral blood mononuclear cells (PBMCs), taken at new diagnosis, from a patient treated with antithyroid drugs. The receptor was isolated from a woman in her forties or fifties with Graves disease. CDR3 bases: TGTGCCAGCAGCCCGCCAGACAGGGGGCTCCAAGAGACCCAGTACTTC. Protein product: CASSPPDRGLQETQYF.